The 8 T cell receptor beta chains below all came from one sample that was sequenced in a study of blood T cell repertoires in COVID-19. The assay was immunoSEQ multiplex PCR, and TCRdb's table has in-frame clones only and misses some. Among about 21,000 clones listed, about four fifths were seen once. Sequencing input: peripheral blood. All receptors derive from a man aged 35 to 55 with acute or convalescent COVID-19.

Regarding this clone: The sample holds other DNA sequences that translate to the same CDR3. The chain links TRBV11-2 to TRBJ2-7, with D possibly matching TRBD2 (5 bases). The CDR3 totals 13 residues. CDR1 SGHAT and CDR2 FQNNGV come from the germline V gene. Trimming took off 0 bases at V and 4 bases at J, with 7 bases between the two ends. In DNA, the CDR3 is TGTGCCAGCAGCTTAGATCGGGAATACGAGCAGTACTTC. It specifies CASSLDREYEQYF.

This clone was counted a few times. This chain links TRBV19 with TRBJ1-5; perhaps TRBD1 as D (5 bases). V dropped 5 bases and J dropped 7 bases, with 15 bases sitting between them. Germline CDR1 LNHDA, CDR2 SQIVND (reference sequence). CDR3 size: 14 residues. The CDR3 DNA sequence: TGTGCCAGTAGTGGACACGAAAGGAACCAGCCCCAGCATTTT. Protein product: CASSGHERNQPQHF.

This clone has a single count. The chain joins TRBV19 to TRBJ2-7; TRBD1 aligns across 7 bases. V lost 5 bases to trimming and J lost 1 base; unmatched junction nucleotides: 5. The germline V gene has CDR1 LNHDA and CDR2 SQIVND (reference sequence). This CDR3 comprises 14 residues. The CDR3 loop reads CASSFQGDSYEQYF. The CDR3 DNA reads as TGTGCCAGTAGTTTCCAGGGGGATTCCTACGAGCAGTACTTC.

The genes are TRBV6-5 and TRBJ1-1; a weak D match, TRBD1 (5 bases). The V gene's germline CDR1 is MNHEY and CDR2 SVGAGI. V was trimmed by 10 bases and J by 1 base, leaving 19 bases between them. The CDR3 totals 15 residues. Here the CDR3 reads CATQQVRRGNTEAFF. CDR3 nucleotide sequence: TGTGCCACCCAACAGGTTCGAAGGGGGAACACTGAAGCTTTCTTT.

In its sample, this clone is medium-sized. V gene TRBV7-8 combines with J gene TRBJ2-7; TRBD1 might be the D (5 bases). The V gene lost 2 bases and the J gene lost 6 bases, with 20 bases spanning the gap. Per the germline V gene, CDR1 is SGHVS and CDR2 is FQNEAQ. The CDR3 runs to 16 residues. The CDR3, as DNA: TGTGCCAGCAGCTTAATGATGCTGGGGCTAAGGGGCGAGCAGTACTTC. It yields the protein CASSLMMLGLRGEQYF. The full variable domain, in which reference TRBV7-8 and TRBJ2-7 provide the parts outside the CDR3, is GAGVSQSPRYKVAKRGQDVALRCDPISGHVSLFWYQQALGQGPEFLTYFQNEAQLDKSGLPSDRFFAERPEGSVSTLKIQRTQQEDSAVYLCASSLMMLGLRGEQYFGPGTRLTVT.

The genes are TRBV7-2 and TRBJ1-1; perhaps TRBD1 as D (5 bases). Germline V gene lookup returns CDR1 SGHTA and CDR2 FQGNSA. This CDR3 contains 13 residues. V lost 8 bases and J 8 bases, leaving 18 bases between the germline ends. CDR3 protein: CASALLYGQEAFF. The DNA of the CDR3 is TGTGCCAGCGCCCTGTTATATGGACAAGAAGCTTTCTTT. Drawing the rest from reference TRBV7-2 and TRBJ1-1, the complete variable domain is GAGVSQSPSNKVTEKGKDVELRCDPISGHTALYWYRQSLGQGLEFLIYFQGNSAPDKSGLPSDRFSAERTGGSVSTLTIQRTQQEDSAVYLCASALLYGQEAFFGQGTRLTVV.

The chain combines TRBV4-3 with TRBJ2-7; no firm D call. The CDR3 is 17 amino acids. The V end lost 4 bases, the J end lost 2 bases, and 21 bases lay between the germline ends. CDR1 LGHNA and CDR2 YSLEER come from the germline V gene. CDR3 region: CASSPHFPEHAPYEQYF. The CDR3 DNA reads TGCGCCAGCAGCCCGCATTTCCCCGAGCACGCCCCCTACGAGCAGTACTTC.

CDR3: CASSNRRDNRGFF. In nucleotides, the CDR3 is TGCGCCAGCAGTAACCGCCGGGACAACCGCGGTTTCTTT. The V call is TRBV23-1, the J call TRBJ1-1; a weak D match, TRBD1 (6 bases). TRBV23-1 is assigned to the ORF class and has an uncertain function. CDR3 size: 13 residues. The V end lost 5 bases, the J end lost 13 bases, and 20 bases lay between the germline ends.